This record covers a single T cell receptor beta chain. These data are taken from a study of blood T cell repertoires in COVID-19. The method was immunoSEQ multiplex PCR; TCRdb's version includes in-frame clones alone and lacks a portion of them. The top ten clones hold about 26% of a sample with 55,000 to 85,000 clones, approximately 79% of them seen once. CDR3 length: 17 residues. The ends lost 2 bases at V and 2 bases at J; junction bases unmatched: 11. From germline, CDR1 is GTSNPN and CDR2 SVGIG (reference sequence). V is TRBV30 and J is TRBJ2-3; 9 nucleotides agree with TRBD2. Sequences were obtained from peripheral blood. The sequence was obtained from a man aged 55-75 years with active or convalescent COVID-19. CDR3 nucleotides: TGTGCCTGGAGTCCCTTTGTAGCGGGGGCCTCCACAGATACGCAGTATTTT. The encoded protein is CAWSPFVAGASTDTQYF.